The 30 T cell receptor beta chains below all came from one sample that was sequenced in a study of blood T cell repertoires in COVID-19. TCRdb's table, derived via immunoSEQ multiplex PCR, lists solely in-frame clones and lacks some. The table lists 91,000 or so clones, approximately 82% of them singletons. Sequencing was performed on peripheral blood. All receptors come from a man aged 50 to 60 with active or convalescent COVID-19.

V usage is TRBV28 and J usage is TRBJ1-5; 11 bases map to TRBD1. Germline V gives CDR1 MDHEN, CDR2 SYDVKM. The CDR3 consists of 16 residues. J lost 4 bases, V lost 3 bases, and 5 bases had no gene match. The CDR3 nucleotides are TGTGCCAGCAGTTTGGGACAGGGGGTAAGTAATCAGCCCCAGCATTTT. Translating gives CASSLGQGVSNQPQHF.

The chain carries TRBV5-4 and TRBJ2-1, with D unclear. The CDR3 contains 14 residues. From germline, CDR1 is SGHNT and CDR2 YYREEE (reference sequence). Trimming pared 4 bases from V and 8 bases from J, leaving 16 bases between. The chain's CDR3 is CASSPRGVADEQFF. In nucleotides, the CDR3 is TGTGCCAGCAGCCCCCGCGGAGTAGCAGATGAGCAGTTCTTC. The full variable domain, rest sourced from reference TRBV5-4 and TRBJ2-1, is ETGVTQSPTHLIKTRGQQVTLRCSSQSGHNTVSWYQQALGQGPQFIFQYYREEENGRGNFPPRFSGLQFPNYSSELNVNALELDDSALYLCASSPRGVADEQFFGPGTRLTVL.

The chain combines TRBV28 with TRBJ2-7; 7 bases fit TRBD2. Germline-derived CDR1 and CDR2 are MDHEN and SYDVKM. The CDR3 spans 13 residues. The V segment lost 2 bases and the J segment 2 bases; nucleotides outside the gene matches: 0. The CDR3 nucleotides are TGTGCCAGCAGTTTAGCGGGGGCCTACGAGCAGTACGTC. Amino acid sequence: CASSLAGAYEQYV.

In this sample, this clone turned up many times. The gene calls are TRBV6-6 and TRBJ1-6; D gene unclear. Deletions cut 0 bases from V and 5 bases from J, with 5 bases between. This CDR3 comprises 14 residues. Germline V gene sequence: CDR1 MNHNY, CDR2 SVGAGI (reference sequence). CDR3 residues: CASSYSEDNSPLHF. The CDR3 DNA reads TGTGCCAGCAGTTACTCGGAGGATAATTCACCCCTCCACTTT.

This clone was observed a single time. The chain uses TRBV6-1 and TRBJ2-2; 11 nucleotides align to TRBD2. Germline V gene sequence: CDR1 MNHNS, CDR2 SASEGT. The V segment lost 1 base and the J segment 6 bases; nucleotides outside the gene matches: 4. The CDR3 contains 16 residues. The CDR3 bases are TGTGCCAGCAGTGAAGGTGTAGCGGGGGGGCCCGGGGAGCTGTTTTTT. This encodes CASSEGVAGGPGELFF.

The chain uses TRBV4-3 and TRBJ2-5, with 10 bases matching TRBD2. Germline V lookup: CDR1 LGHNA, CDR2 YSLEER. CDR3 length: 15 amino acids. V gave up 0 bases and J gave up 4 bases; unmatched junction bases: 2. This CDR3 is CASSQEPSGGETQYF. The CDR3 nucleotides are TGCGCCAGCAGCCAAGAGCCTAGCGGGGGAGAGACCCAGTACTTC.

This sequence joins TRBV6-1 and TRBJ2-5, with 14 bases that match TRBD2. CDR1 and CDR2 (germline): MNHNS, SASEGT. The CDR3 is 18 residues long. Trimming took 4 bases from V and 4 from J; bases not matched to a gene: 11. CDR3 bases: TGTGCCAGCAGTGTGACTAGCGGGGGGGGCGGGTTGTTAGAGACCCAGTACTTC. This gives the protein CASSVTSGGGGLLETQYF.

The chain carries TRBV3-1 (or the pseudogene TRBV3-2) and TRBJ2-2, with 9 bases fitting TRBD1. The CDR3 is 15 amino acids. Germline V lookup: CDR1 LGHDT, CDR2 YNNKEL (reference sequence). After removal of 1 base from V and 6 bases from J, the junction contained 3 bases not matched to a gene. CDR3 protein: CASSQGDRAAGELFF. CDR3 nucleotides: TGTGCCAGCAGCCAAGGGGACAGGGCGGCCGGGGAGCTGTTTTTT.

The V call is TRBV19, the J call TRBJ2-6; a possible D gene is TRBD2 (6 bases). CDR3 size: 16 residues. Germline V gene lookup returns CDR1 LNHDA and CDR2 SQIVND (reference sequence). The V end was cut by 3 bases, the J end by 0 bases, with 9 bases between. The chain's CDR3 is CASSIGGSSGANVLTF. In DNA, the CDR3 is TGTGCCAGTAGTATCGGGGGTAGCTCTGGGGCCAACGTCCTGACTTTC.

The chain recombines TRBV29-1 with TRBJ1-4; 8 nucleotides agree with TRBD1. The V and J ends lost 8 bases and 5 bases, in that order; junction bases with no gene match: 13. The CDR3 covers 15 residues. CDR1 is SQVTM and CDR2 is ANQGSEA in the germline V gene. CDR3 sequence (DNA): TGCAGCCAGGAGGGACAGGTCCTGCCAAATGAAAAACTGTTTTTT. This codes for CSQEGQVLPNEKLFF. The variable domain in full, completed from reference TRBV29-1 and TRBJ1-4, reads SAVISQKPSRDICQRGTSLTIQCQVDSQVTMMFWYRQQPGQSLTLIATANQGSEATYESGFVIDKFPISRPNLTFSTLTVSNMSPEDSSIYLCSQEGQVLPNEKLFFGSGTQLSVL.

The chain is built from TRBV19 and TRBJ1-2, with TRBD1 identical over 7 bases. The V gene's germline CDR1 is LNHDA and CDR2 SQIVND (reference sequence). This CDR3 contains 14 residues. V lost 5 bases to trimming and J lost 2 bases; unmatched junction nucleotides: 5. CDR3 DNA: TGTGCCAGTAGTGGACAGGTTTCGAACTATGGCTACACCTTC. This translates into CASSGQVSNYGYTF.

In this sample, this clone turned up once. V and J are TRBV30 and TRBJ1-4; the D gene is possibly TRBD1 (5 bases). Trimming took 1 base from V and 6 from J, leaving 9 bases between them. CDR1 and CDR2 from the germline V gene are GTSNPN and SVGIG (reference sequence). The CDR3 runs to 13 residues. Written as DNA, the CDR3 is TGTGCCTGGAGTGGACAGCTGGATGAAAAACTGTTTTTT. It specifies CAWSGQLDEKLFF.

The chain employs TRBV28 and TRBJ1-2; D is unclear. The CDR3 extends over 12 amino acids. V lost 8 bases to trimming and J lost 4 bases, with 11 bases between them. The V gene's germline CDR1 is MDHEN and CDR2 SYDVKM. The CDR3 coding sequence is TGTGCCAGCGGAACAGAGACCTATGGCTACACCTTC. Its protein is CASGTETYGYTF.

This rearrangement joins TRBV7-9 to TRBJ2-1, with 8 bases fitting TRBD1. V shed 0 bases, J shed 6 bases, and the junction held 7 bases outside the gene matches. The CDR3 covers 16 residues. CDR1 SEHNR and CDR2 FQNEAQ come from the germline V gene (reference sequence). Here the CDR3 reads CASSLAQTGVGNEQFF. CDR3 bases: TGTGCCAGCAGCTTAGCCCAGACAGGGGTGGGCAATGAGCAGTTCTTC.

The chain has TRBV28 and TRBJ1-4; 9 nucleotides line up with TRBD1. The length of the CDR3 is 13 residues. The J segment lost 7 bases and the V segment lost 6 bases, leaving 3 bases of the junction unmatched. The germline CDR1 and CDR2 sequences are MDHEN and SYDVKM. CDR3 in amino acids: CASSWDRVEKLFF. The DNA for the CDR3 is TGTGCCAGCAGCTGGGACAGGGTTGAAAAACTGTTTTTT.

The chain has TRBV10-3 and TRBJ2-5; 8 nucleotides match TRBD2. The CDR3 totals 13 residues. Germline values: CDR1 ENHRY, CDR2 SYGVKD. V was pared by 11 bases and J by 2 bases, with 7 bases of the junction left unmatched. CDR3 region: CAVGGLEQETQYF. In nucleotides, the CDR3 is TGTGCCGTGGGGGGACTAGAGCAAGAGACCCAGTACTTC.

This chain's CDR3 is CASSPQRPGETYEQYF. Here the CDR3 DNA reads TGTGCCAGCAGCCCCCAGAGACCGGGGGAGACCTACGAGCAGTACTTC. V gene TRBV21-1 combines with J gene TRBJ2-7; the table gives TRBD2 as D, unverified against the DNA. TRBV21-1 constitutes a pseudogene. This CDR3 spans 16 amino acids.

The chain employs TRBV5-6 and TRBJ2-3; D might be TRBD2 (6 bases). This CDR3 comprises 14 residues. Germline loops: CDR1 SGHDT, CDR2 YYEEEE. The V and J ends lost 4 bases and 0 bases respectively, with 9 bases between them. Written as DNA, the CDR3 is TGTGCCAGCAGCCTAGCGATTAGCACAGATACGCAGTATTTT. Its translation: CASSLAISTDTQYF. Filled out from reference TRBV5-6 and TRBJ2-3, the complete variable domain reads DAGVTQSPTHLIKTRGQQVTLRCSPKSGHDTVSWYQQALGQGPQFIFQYYEEEERQRGNFPDRFSGHQFPNYSSELNVNALLLGDSALYLCASSLAISTDTQYFGPGTRLTVL.

V is TRBV7-2 and J is TRBJ2-1, with no clear D. The CDR3 totals 15 residues. V gave up 5 bases and J gave up 4 bases, with 15 bases separating them. The germline CDR1 and CDR2 sequences are SGHTA and FQGNSA. CDR3 residues: CASSLVRLQYNEQFF. DNA for the CDR3: TGTGCCAGCAGCCTGGTGCGGCTACAATACAATGAGCAGTTCTTC. The full variable domain, rest sourced from reference TRBV7-2 and TRBJ2-1, is GAGVSQSPSNKVTEKGKDVELRCDPISGHTALYWYRQSLGQGLEFLIYFQGNSAPDKSGLPSDRFSAERTGGSVSTLTIQRTQQEDSAVYLCASSLVRLQYNEQFFGPGTRLTVL.

This chain joins TRBV25-1 and TRBJ1-4; D perhaps matches TRBD1 (5 bases). CDR3 length equals 14 residues. V lost 7 bases and J lost 5, with 14 bases in between. Germline V gives CDR1 MGHDK, CDR2 SYGVNS. The CDR3 here is CASTLGAENEKLFF. The CDR3 bases are TGTGCCAGCACCCTAGGGGCGGAGAATGAAAAACTGTTTTTT.

The chain is built from TRBV29-1 and TRBJ2-3; TRBD1 matches at 7 bases. The CDR3 extends over 14 amino acids. Germline CDR1 SQVTM, CDR2 ANQGSEA. V gave up 4 bases and J gave up 2 bases; unmatched junction bases: 6. This CDR3 is CSVGTGLYTDTQYF. DNA of the CDR3: TGCAGCGTTGGGACAGGCCTCTACACAGATACGCAGTATTTT.

V and J are TRBV7-6 and TRBJ2-1; 7 bases align to TRBD1. The CDR3 loop spans 18 amino acids. CDR1 is SGHVS and CDR2 is FNYEAQ in the germline V gene. The V and J ends lost 0 bases and 0 bases, in that order; junction bases with no gene match: 8. CDR3 in DNA: TGTGCCAGCAGCTTAGCGGAACAGGGGACGGGCTCCTACAATGAGCAGTTCTTC. The encoded protein is CASSLAEQGTGSYNEQFF.

This chain joins TRBV7-9 and TRBJ1-1; weak D call: TRBD1 (6 bases). The V gene lost 2 bases and the J gene lost 8 bases, with 12 bases spanning the gap. This CDR3 contains 13 residues. Germline V CDR1 and CDR2: SEHNR, FQNEAQ (reference sequence). For the CDR3, the DNA is TGTGCCAGCAGCTTACCCTCCGGGACAGAAGCTTTCTTT. Translating gives CASSLPSGTEAFF.

This sequence joins TRBV4-1 and TRBJ1-6, with D perhaps matching TRBD1 (6 bases). CDR1 and CDR2 (germline): MGHRA, YSYEKL. Deletions cut 4 bases from V and 1 base from J, with 17 bases between. CDR3 size: 18 residues. CDR3 bases: TGCGCCAGCAGCCCTGGGCCTCAGGGGTTGTCCTATAATTCACCCCTCCACTTT. It is translated as CASSPGPQGLSYNSPLHF.

This clone has only one observation. V gene TRBV13 combines with J gene TRBJ1-2; 10 nucleotides align to TRBD1. Germline lookup yields CDR1 PRHDT and CDR2 FYEKMQ (reference sequence). The CDR3 is 15 residues long. The V and J ends lost 5 bases and 8 bases, in that order; junction bases with no gene match: 11. CDR3 sequence reads: CASSNTGTGEGGYTF. DNA of the CDR3: TGTGCCAGCAGCAATACCGGGACAGGGGAGGGAGGCTACACCTTC.

This clone was counted once. The J gene is TRBJ1-2, the V gene TRBV30; TRBD1 matches 8 bases. Germline CDR1 GTSNPN, CDR2 SVGIG (reference sequence). Germline trimming cut 2 bases from V and 4 bases from J; bases unmatched to any gene: 6. The CDR3 runs to 14 residues. The CDR3 sequence is CAWSFGQGGYGYTF. CDR3 sequence (DNA): TGTGCCTGGAGTTTCGGACAGGGCGGCTATGGCTACACCTTC.

This clone was counted once. V and J are TRBV2 and TRBJ1-5, with D unresolved. Trimming removed 0 bases at V and 0 bases at J, with 9 bases between. Germline V gene lookup returns CDR1 SNHLY and CDR2 FYNNEI. The length of the CDR3 is 16 residues. CDR3 amino acids: CASSEAPGNSNQPQHF. The DNA for the CDR3 is TGTGCCAGCAGTGAAGCTCCCGGGAATAGCAATCAGCCCCAGCATTTT.

V and J are TRBV7-7 and TRBJ2-2; 9 bases match TRBD2. This CDR3 has 15 amino acids. Per germline, CDR1 SSHAT and CDR2 FNYEAQ (reference sequence). Trimming at V came to 4 bases and at J to 3 bases, leaving 3 bases not matched to a gene. The CDR3 protein is CASSSTSGHTGELFF. The CDR3 coding sequence is TGTGCCAGCAGCTCGACTAGCGGTCACACCGGGGAGCTGTTTTTT.

The CDR3 spells CATSEGTEGGYTF. The CDR3 DNA follows: TGTGCCACCAGTGAGGGGACAGAAGGAGGCTACACCTTC. The chain joins TRBV24-1 to TRBJ1-2, with 7 nucleotides matching TRBD1. Trimming at V came to 4 bases and at J to 8 bases, leaving 6 bases not matched to a gene. The CDR3 spans 13 residues. Germline assignment: CDR1 KGHDR and CDR2 SFDVKD.

The chain employs TRBV24-1 and TRBJ2-5; D remains ambiguous. Trimming removed 2 bases from V and 5 bases from J, with 11 bases in between. Germline-derived CDR1 and CDR2 are KGHDR and SFDVKD. This CDR3 contains 14 residues. The CDR3 DNA sequence: TGTGCCACCAGTGATTGGGCAGCACAGGAGACCCAGTACTTC. Its translation: CATSDWAAQETQYF.